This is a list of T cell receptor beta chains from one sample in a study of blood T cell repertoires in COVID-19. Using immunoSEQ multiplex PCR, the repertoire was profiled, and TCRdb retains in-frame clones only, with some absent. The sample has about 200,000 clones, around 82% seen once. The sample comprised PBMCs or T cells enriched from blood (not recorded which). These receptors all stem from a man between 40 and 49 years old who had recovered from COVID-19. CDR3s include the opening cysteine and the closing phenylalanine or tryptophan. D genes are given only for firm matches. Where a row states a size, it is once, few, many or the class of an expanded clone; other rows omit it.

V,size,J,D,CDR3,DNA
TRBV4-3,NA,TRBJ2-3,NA,CASSQDWRASTDTQYF,TGCGCCAGCAGCCAAGATTGGAGGGCAAGCACAGATACGCAGTATTTT
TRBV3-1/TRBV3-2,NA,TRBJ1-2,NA,CASSRGNRDGYTF,TGTGCCAGCAGCCGAGGGAACAGGGATGGCTACACCTTC
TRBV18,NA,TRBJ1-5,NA,CASSPLQDQPQHF,TGTGCCAGCTCACCGCTCCAGGATCAGCCCCAGCATTTT
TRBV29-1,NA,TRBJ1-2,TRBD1,CSVTTGGNGYGYTF,TGCAGCGTTACTACAGGGGGGAACGGCTATGGCTACACCTTC
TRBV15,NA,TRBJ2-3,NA,CATSGNGQPTTDTQYF,TGTGCCACCAGCGGTAACGGACAGCCAACCACAGATACGCAGTATTTT
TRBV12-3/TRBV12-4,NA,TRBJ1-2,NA,CASSLETGAARF,TGTGCCAGCAGTTTGGAGACAGGAGCCGCCCGCTTC
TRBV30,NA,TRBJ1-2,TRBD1,CAWRGQASRGGYTF,TGTGCCTGGAGGGGACAGGCGTCAAGGGGGGGCTACACCTTC
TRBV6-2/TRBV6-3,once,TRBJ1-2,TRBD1,CASSYKGTGATYGYTF,TGTGCCAGCAGTTACAAGGGGACAGGGGCAACCTATGGCTACACCTTC
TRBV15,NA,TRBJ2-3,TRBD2,CATSRGSGTRQYF,TGTGCCACCAGCAGAGGGAGCGGGACGAGGCAGTATTTT
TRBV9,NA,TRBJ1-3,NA,CASSAGTISGNTIYF,TGTGCCAGCAGCGCCGGGACAATATCTGGAAACACCATATATTTT
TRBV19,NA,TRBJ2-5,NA,CASSKLLGGETQYF,TGTGCCAGTAGTAAACTCTTAGGGGGAGAGACCCAGTACTTC
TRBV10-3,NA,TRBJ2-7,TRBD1,CAIRDRAYEQYF,TGTGCCATCAGGGACAGGGCTTACGAGCAGTACTTC
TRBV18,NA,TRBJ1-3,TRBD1,CASSPAPGGTGNTIYF,TGTGCCAGCTCACCGGCCCCAGGGGGAACTGGAAACACCATATATTTT
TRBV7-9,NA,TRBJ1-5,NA,CASNPVGCREGSNQPQHF,TGTGCCAGCAACCCCGTGGGGTGCAGGGAAGGGAGCAATCAGCCCCAGCATTTT
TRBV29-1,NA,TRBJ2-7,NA,CSVEVAGVEQYF,TGCAGCGTTGAAGTGGCAGGGGTCGAGCAGTACTTC
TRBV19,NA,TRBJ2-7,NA,CASSIPGLGIYEQYF,TGTGCCAGTAGTATTCCGGGACTTGGTATATACGAGCAGTACTTC
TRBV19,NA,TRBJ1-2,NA,CASSMLARQGGGYTF,TGTGCCAGTAGTATGTTGGCTCGGCAGGGAGGTGGCTACACCTTC
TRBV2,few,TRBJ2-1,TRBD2,CASTTSGGRGEQFF,TGTGCCAGCACCACTAGCGGGGGGAGGGGTGAGCAGTTCTTC
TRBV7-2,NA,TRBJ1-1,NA,CASRPGGSFLMNTEAFF,TGTGCCAGCCGACCGGGGGGCTCCTTTCTTATGAACACTGAAGCTTTCTTT
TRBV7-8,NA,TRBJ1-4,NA,CASSLSRNGEKLFF,TGTGCCAGCAGCTTAAGCAGGAACGGTGAAAAACTGTTTTTT
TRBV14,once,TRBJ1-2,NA,CASSQEYANYGYTF,TGTGCCAGCAGCCAAGAGTACGCGAACTATGGCTACACCTTC
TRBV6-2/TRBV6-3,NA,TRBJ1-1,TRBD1,CASSFYRGLNTEAFF,TGTGCCAGCAGTTTTTACAGGGGACTGAACACTGAAGCTTTCTTT
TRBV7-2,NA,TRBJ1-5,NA,CASSLEAGFQPQHF,TGTGCCAGCAGCTTAGAGGCAGGGTTCCAGCCCCAGCATTTT
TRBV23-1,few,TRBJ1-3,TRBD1,CASSPGVNRGSGNTIYF,TGCGCCAGCAGCCCCGGGGTCAACAGGGGGTCTGGAAACACCATATATTTT
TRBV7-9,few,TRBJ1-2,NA,CASSLAGRVGSLHGYTF,TGTGCCAGCAGCTTAGCCGGCAGGGTCGGCTCTCTTCATGGCTACACCTTC
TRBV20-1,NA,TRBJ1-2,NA,CSAASSGYTF,TGCAGTGCTGCGAGCTCTGGCTACACCTTC
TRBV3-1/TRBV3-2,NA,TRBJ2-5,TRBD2,CASSQGLAGGRETQYF,TGTGCCAGCAGCCAGGGACTAGCGGGGGGGCGGGAGACCCAGTACTTC
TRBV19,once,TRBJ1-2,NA,CASSRPAGGYGYTF,TGTGCCAGTAGTAGGCCAGCCGGCGGCTATGGCTACACCTTC
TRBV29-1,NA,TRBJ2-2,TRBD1,CSVEGQGARTGELFF,TGCAGCGTCGAGGGTCAGGGGGCGCGCACCGGGGAGCTGTTTTTT
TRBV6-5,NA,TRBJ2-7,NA,CATRVTVLYEQYF,TGTGCCACCAGGGTGACAGTGTTGTACGAGCAGTACTTC
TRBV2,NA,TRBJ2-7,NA,CASSEGFSSYEQYF,TGTGCCAGCAGTGAAGGTTTTAGCTCCTACGAGCAGTACTTC
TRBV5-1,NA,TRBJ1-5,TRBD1,CASSPGTGVNQPQHF,TGCGCCAGCAGCCCAGGGACAGGGGTGAATCAGCCCCAGCATTTT
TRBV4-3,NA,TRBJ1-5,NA,CASSQYPGTGVINQPQHF,TGCGCCAGCAGCCAATACCCAGGGACTGGAGTCATCAATCAGCCCCAGCATTTT
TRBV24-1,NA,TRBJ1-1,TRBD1,CATSDMGQDLNTEAFF,TGTGCCACCAGTGATATGGGACAGGACCTGAACACTGAAGCTTTCTTT
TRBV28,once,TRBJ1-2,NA,CASSLGGVVGYTF,TGTGCCAGCAGTTTAGGAGGGGTGGTCGGCTACACCTTC
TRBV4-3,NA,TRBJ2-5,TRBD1,CASSPGTRDRETQYF,TGCGCCAGCAGCCCTGGAACACGGGACAGGGAGACCCAGTACTTC
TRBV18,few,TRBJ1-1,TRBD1,CASSPQTGEAFF,TGTGCCAGCTCACCCCAGACAGGGGAAGCTTTCTTT
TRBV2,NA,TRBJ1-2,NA,CASSEQEGGYTF,TGTGCCAGCAGTGAACAGGAGGGTGGCTACACCTTC
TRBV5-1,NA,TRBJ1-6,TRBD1,CASSALTGDNSPLHF,TGCGCCAGCAGCGCCTTAACAGGGGACAACTCACCCCTCCACTTT
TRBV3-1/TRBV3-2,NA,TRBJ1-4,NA,CASSPGQIQPGKLFF,TGTGCCAGCAGCCCCGGACAGATACAACCGGGAAAACTGTTTTTT
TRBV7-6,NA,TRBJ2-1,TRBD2,CASSLMAAGGLNEQFF,TGTGCCAGCAGCTTAATGGCTGCGGGGGGGCTCAATGAGCAGTTCTTC
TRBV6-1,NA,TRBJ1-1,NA,CASSEWGGVNTEAFF,TGTGCCAGCAGTGAATGGGGGGGCGTGAACACTGAAGCTTTCTTT
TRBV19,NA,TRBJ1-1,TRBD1,CASSLLGDRGMNTEAFF,TGTGCCAGTAGCCTCCTAGGGGACAGGGGGATGAACACTGAAGCTTTCTTT
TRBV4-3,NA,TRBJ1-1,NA,CASSQDVSVTEAFF,TGCGCCAGCAGCCAAGATGTAAGCGTCACTGAAGCTTTCTTT
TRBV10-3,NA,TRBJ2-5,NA,CAISETILQETQYF,TGTGCCATCAGTGAGACTATATTACAAGAGACCCAGTACTTC
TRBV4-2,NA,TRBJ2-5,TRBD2,CASSQVGTSGSETQYF,TGTGCCAGCAGCCAAGTTGGGACTAGCGGGAGTGAGACCCAGTACTTC
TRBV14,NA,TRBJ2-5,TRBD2,CASSSQTSGQETQYF,TGTGCCAGCAGCTCCCAGACTAGCGGCCAAGAGACCCAGTACTTC
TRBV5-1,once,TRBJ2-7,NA,CASREAGFSYEQYF,TGCGCCAGCAGAGAGGCGGGGTTCTCCTACGAGCAGTACTTC
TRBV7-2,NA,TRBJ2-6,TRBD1,CASSLGGGGSGANVLTF,TGTGCCAGCAGCTTAGGAGGGGGCGGCTCTGGGGCCAACGTCCTGACTTTC
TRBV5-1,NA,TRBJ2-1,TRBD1,CASSLQGAHDNEQFF,TGCGCCAGCAGCTTACAGGGGGCGCACGACAATGAGCAGTTCTTC
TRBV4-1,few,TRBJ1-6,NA,CASSQGNGVSNSPLHF,TGCGCCAGCAGCCAAGGAAACGGAGTCTCTAATTCACCCCTCCACTTT
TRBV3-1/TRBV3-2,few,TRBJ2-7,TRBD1,CASSQAPPVDRYEQYF,TGTGCCAGCAGCCAAGCCCCCCCGGTGGACAGGTACGAGCAGTACTTC